Below, 25 T cell receptor beta chains from the same sample are listed, as sequenced in a study of T-cell reconstitution after alpha-beta-depleted transplantation in children. Preparing the TCRbeta library involved the use of unique molecular identifiers. One entry per CDR3 protein, called by TCRdb with MiXCR from the PCR reads. The profile covers fewer than 750,000 distinct CDR3 sequences, with 27% appearing a single time and approximately 33% taken by the ten largest. The sample here was PBMCs, taken before TCRalphabeta/CD19-depleted stem cell transplant. All receptors come from a boy in the first two years of life with Wiskott-Aldrich syndrome, due to receive a stem cell transplant.

This clonotype was recorded a few times. The J gene is TRBJ1-6, the V gene TRBV5-1; TRBD1 matches 7 bases. CDR3 size: 15 residues. CDR1 SGHRS and CDR2 YFSETQ come from the germline V gene. The ends lost 3 bases at V and 7 bases at J; junction bases unmatched: 7. In nucleotides, the CDR3 is TGCGCCAGCAGCTCCGGGACAGTTCCCAATTCACCCCTCCACTTT. Protein sequence: CASSSGTVPNSPLHF.

The chain links TRBV28 to TRBJ2-7, with D tentatively TRBD1 (5 bases). Trimming pared 0 bases from V and 6 bases from J, leaving 12 bases between. Germline CDR1 and CDR2: MDHEN and SYDVKM. The CDR3 contains 14 residues. The CDR3 sequence: CASSLWQGQAEQYF. CDR3 nucleotide sequence: TGTGCCAGCAGTTTATGGCAGGGTCAGGCCGAGCAGTACTTC.

This clonotype was counted only a few times. The final CDR3 position lacks the conserved phenylalanine or tryptophan, pointing to a likely read error. The J gene is TRBJ2-1, the V gene TRBV3-1; D not certain. The CDR3 has 11 residues. V dropped 2 bases and J dropped 8 bases, with 4 bases sitting between them. Germline-derived CDR1 and CDR2 are LGHDT and YNNKEL (reference sequence). This chain's CDR3 is CASSQTHEQFS. In DNA, the CDR3 is TGTGCCAGCAGCCAAACCCATGAGCAGTTCTCC.

This chain uses TRBV20-1 with TRBJ2-5, with 12 bases aligning to TRBD2. This CDR3 region has 16 residues. V was pared by 3 bases and J by 4 bases, with 9 bases of the junction left unmatched. Per the germline V gene, CDR1 is DFQATT and CDR2 is SNEGSKA (reference sequence). The chain's CDR3 is CSARETSGRSAETQYF. CDR3 sequence (DNA): TGCAGTGCTAGGGAGACTAGCGGGAGATCGGCAGAGACCCAGTACTTC.

This clonotype was observed a handful of times. The V call is TRBV29-1, the J call TRBJ2-7; 12 bases are a match to TRBD2. Germline lookup yields CDR1 SQVTM and CDR2 ANQGSEA. V shed 6 bases, J shed 0 bases, and the junction held 6 bases outside the gene matches. The CDR3 covers 15 residues. The DNA of the CDR3 is TGCAGCGTCTCCGGACTAGCGGGACCCTCCTACGAGCAGTACTTC. The encoded protein is CSVSGLAGPSYEQYF.

The chain carries TRBV5-1 and TRBJ2-5; D gene uncertain. The germline V gene encodes CDR1 SGHRS and CDR2 YFSETQ. This CDR3 spans 15 amino acids. Between the trimmed V and J ends, which lost 1 base and 4 bases, there was a span of 14 bases. In nucleotides, the CDR3 is TGCGCCAGCAGCTTGTTTGGTAATCCCCCAGAGACCCAGTACTTC. It is translated as CASSLFGNPPETQYF. Using reference TRBV5-1 and TRBJ2-5 for the parts outside the CDR3, the full variable domain is KAGVTQTPRYLIKTRGQQVTLSCSPISGHRSVSWYQQTPGQGLQFLFEYFSETQRNKGNFPGRFSGRQFSNSRSEMNVSTLELGDSALYLCASSLFGNPPETQYFGPGTRLLVL.

This chain connects TRBV7-2 to TRBJ2-1; possible D gene TRBD2, 5 bases. Germline CDR1 and CDR2: SGHTA and FQGNSA. The CDR3 is 15 amino acids. V was pared by 1 base and J by 9 bases, with 16 bases between. The CDR3 protein is CASSLVSFPAGEQFF. The CDR3 DNA sequence: TGTGCCAGCAGCTTAGTGTCCTTCCCGGCGGGTGAGCAGTTCTTC.

In this sample, this clonotype turned up a few times. The rearrangement joins TRBV3-1 to TRBJ1-2, with 7 nucleotides matching TRBD1. The trim removed 2 bases at V and 5 bases at J, leaving 5 bases unmatched. Germline-derived CDR1 and CDR2 are LGHDT and YNNKEL (reference sequence). The CDR3 sequence is 14 residues long. The CDR3 loop reads CASSQRQGAYGYTF. The CDR3 DNA reads TGTGCCAGCAGCCAAAGACAGGGTGCGTATGGCTACACCTTC.

The CDR3: CASSLLLGVEEQYF. The CDR3 DNA is TGCGCCAGCAGCTTGCTCTTGGGCGTTGAAGAGCAGTACTTC. The V call is TRBV5-1, the J call TRBJ2-7; D is undetermined. This CDR3 has 14 residues. Trimming removed 1 base at V and 7 bases at J, with 15 bases between. Germline lookup yields CDR1 SGHRS and CDR2 YFSETQ.

This clonotype appeared a few times. The gene calls are TRBV29-1 and TRBJ2-3; D possibly uses TRBD1 or TRBD2 (5 bases each). Trimming shortened V by 6 bases and J by 6 bases, and 16 bases separated the two germline ends. Per germline, CDR1 SQVTM and CDR2 ANQGSEA. The CDR3 is made up of 13 amino acids. The chain's CDR3 is CSVGWAEGDTQYF. The DNA of the CDR3 is TGCAGCGTGGGTTGGGCCGAGGGGGATACGCAGTATTTT.

The chain is built from TRBV10-3 and TRBJ2-2; D may be TRBD2 (5 bases). V lost 4 bases, J lost 7 bases, and 10 bases lay in between. The CDR3 totals 13 residues. Germline V gene lookup returns CDR1 ENHRY and CDR2 SYGVKD. The CDR3 region has the DNA TGTGCCATCAGTGCTGAGGGTGACGGGGAGCTGTTTTTT. Amino acid sequence: CAISAEGDGELFF.

This clonotype was counted only a few times. The chain joins TRBV5-6 to TRBJ2-1; the D is unclear. Between the trimmed V and J ends, which lost 4 bases and 0 bases, there was a span of 11 bases. Germline lookup yields CDR1 SGHDT and CDR2 YYEEEE. The CDR3 has 15 residues. The CDR3 nucleotides read TGTGCCAGCAGCCCGGTGAGGAGCTCCTACAATGAGCAGTTCTTC. This encodes CASSPVRSSYNEQFF.

This clonotype was counted only a few times. CDR3 in DNA: TGTGCCAGCAGTTTCCGAACTTTATGGAACTACGAGCAGTACTTC. Translating it yields CASSFRTLWNYEQYF. The chain couples TRBV28 to TRBJ2-7; D unclear. This CDR3 is built from 15 residues. The germline V gene encodes CDR1 MDHEN and CDR2 SYDVKM. The germline V and J ends were trimmed by 3 bases and 3 bases, with 15 bases remaining between them.

This clonotype was counted a few times. CDR3 sequence reads: CATLGDEQFF. CDR3 DNA: TGTGCCACCCTCGGCGATGAGCAGTTCTTC. This chain links TRBV10-3 with TRBJ2-1; D unresolved. V lost 10 bases, J lost 8 bases, and 9 bases lay in between. CDR1 is ENHRY, CDR2 SYGVKD, per germline. CDR3 length equals 10 residues.

This clonotype was seen a handful of times. V is TRBV18 and J is TRBJ1-3, with 7 bases aligning to TRBD1. V gave up 8 bases and J gave up 4 bases; unmatched junction bases: 11. The germline gives CDR1 KGHSH, CDR2 LQKENI. The CDR3 is made up of 15 amino acids. The DNA for the CDR3 is TGTGCCAGCAGCCCCAGACAGGGATCCGGAAACACCATATATTTT. Amino acid sequence: CASSPRQGSGNTIYF.

The chain combines TRBV5-6 with TRBJ2-5, with 9 nucleotides matching TRBD2. Germline-derived CDR1 and CDR2 are SGHDT and YYEEEE. V lost 4 bases and J lost 6; bases outside the gene matches: 16. The CDR3 runs 17 residues. The CDR3 nucleotides read TGTGCCAGCAGCCGAAGGGGACTAGCTGCCCCTATGCAGACCCAGTACTTC. This gives the protein CASSRRGLAAPMQTQYF.

The chain uses TRBV24-1 and TRBJ1-5; D not resolved. V lost 11 bases, J lost 0 bases, and 10 bases lay in between. This CDR3 is 13 amino acids long. Per germline, CDR1 KGHDR and CDR2 SFDVKD. CDR3 nucleotide sequence: TGTGCCATTGCGACGGGTAGCAATCAGCCCCAGCATTTT. This translates into CAIATGSNQPQHF.

The CDR3 DNA sequence: TGTGCCAGCAGGGGTAGCGGGAGGGGGGCATCTGAGCAGTTCTTC. It translates to CASRGSGRGASEQFF. This chain links TRBV12-3 or TRBV12-4 with TRBJ2-1; the match to TRBD2 covers 11 bases. J was trimmed by 9 bases and V by 6 bases; bases with no gene match: 10. The length of the CDR3 is 15 residues.

The chain combines TRBV5-1 with TRBJ1-4; unclear D gene. V was trimmed by 4 bases and J by 7 bases, leaving 11 bases between them. The CDR3 length is 13 residues. Germline assignment: CDR1 SGHRS and CDR2 YFSETQ. The CDR3 nucleotides read TGCGCCAGCAGCCCGTCCGGGATTGAAAAACTGTTTTTT. It codes for CASSPSGIEKLFF.

The DNA of the CDR3 is TGTGCCAGCAGTTACTTGGCGGGAGGAAGGTACAATGAGCAGTTCTTC. Its translation: CASSYLAGGRYNEQFF. V is TRBV6-5 and J is TRBJ2-1, with 8 bases identical to TRBD2. Germline V gene sequence: CDR1 MNHEY, CDR2 SVGAGI. The CDR3 is 16 residues long. The V segment lost 1 base and the J segment 4 bases; nucleotides outside the gene matches: 6.

This chain links TRBV3-1 with TRBJ2-1; D call uncertain. The CDR3 covers 13 residues. V shed 1 base and J shed 12 bases, with 13 bases lying between them. Germline CDR1 is LGHDT and CDR2 is YNNKEL (reference sequence). The CDR3 nucleotides are TGTGCCAGCAGCCAAGTCCTACGACGGATGCAGTTCTTC. Translating it yields CASSQVLRRMQFF.

This clonotype was detected a few times. CDR3: CASSRGASDIYEQYF. In nucleotides, the CDR3 is TGTGCCAGCAGTCGCGGGGCTAGCGACATCTACGAGCAGTACTTC. This chain connects TRBV6-1 to TRBJ2-7; TRBD2 might be the D (6 bases). The germline V gene encodes CDR1 MNHNS and CDR2 SASEGT. The CDR3 spans 15 residues. The ends were cut back, 5 bases at V and 3 bases at J, with 17 bases in the middle.

The chain couples TRBV3-1 to TRBJ2-1, with D possibly matching TRBD2 (6 bases). V was pared by 4 bases and J by 3 bases, with 16 bases between. Germline V gene lookup returns CDR1 LGHDT and CDR2 YNNKEL (reference sequence). CDR3 length equals 16 residues. The CDR3 coding sequence is TGTGCCAGCAGCCCAGCCGGCGGGGAGTTCTACAATGAGCAGTTCTTC. Protein sequence: CASSPAGGEFYNEQFF.

The chain combines TRBV20-1 with TRBJ2-1; D is uncertain. V was cut by 5 bases and J by 4 bases, with 15 bases left in between. The germline V gene encodes CDR1 DFQATT and CDR2 SNEGSKA (reference sequence). This CDR3 comprises 14 residues. CDR3 region: CSAFPDPFYNEQFF. CDR3 bases: TGCAGTGCTTTCCCGGACCCCTTTTACAATGAGCAGTTCTTC.

This clonotype has only a few counts. The chain employs TRBV9 and TRBJ2-3, with D perhaps TRBD2 (5 bases). In germline, CDR1 is SGDLS, CDR2 YYNGEE. This CDR3 is built from 14 residues. V was clipped by 3 bases and J by 1 base, with 9 bases between them. The CDR3 region is CASSARERTDTQYF. The DNA of the CDR3 is TGTGCCAGCAGCGCGAGGGAACGCACAGATACGCAGTATTTT.